This T cell receptor (beta chain) is drawn from a study of cytomegalovirus exposure and HLA in healthy donors. Turning to the study itself: In a later analysis, the roughly 120 validation repertoires were reported to have used the same platform as the 600 to 700 first-cohort repertoires.

Regarding the study as a whole: Most TCR sequences were rare, but some public TCRs occurred in many donors. Using the classifier, cytomegalovirus status was reportedly diagnosed with high specificity and sensitivity.

In regard to this clone: Its antigen is not known.

Only in-frame clones appear in the TCRdb table, and some are missing; sequencing was by immunoSEQ multiplex PCR. The data contain about 110,000 clones, more than 90% of them seen just once; the ten biggest clones take up roughly 0.7%. The approximately 130-subject validation cohort, separate from the approximately 640-subject first cohort, included the donors. V lost 5 bases and J lost 2, with 13 bases in between. Germline values: CDR1 LGHNA, CDR2 YNFKEQ. The CDR3 extends over 15 amino acids. The rearrangement links TRBV4-2 to TRBJ2-1; tentative D call: TRBD2 (6 bases). This clonotype was sampled from a woman younger than 35 in good health and CMV-seronegative. Source material: PBMCs. The CDR3 is CASSLEEGTYNEQFF. CDR3 coding DNA: TGTGCCAGCAGCTTGGAGGAGGGTACCTACAATGAGCAGTTCTTC.